This T cell receptor (beta chain) was profiled in a study of blood T cell repertoires in COVID-19. V was pared by 1 base and J by 2 bases, with 13 bases between. The CDR3 runs 16 residues. Germline loops: CDR1 SEHNR, CDR2 FQNEAQ (reference sequence). Study processing details: How many nucleated cells were present was estimated from reference gene primer amplification. Clones were sequenced by immunoSEQ multiplex PCR, and TCRdb holds only the in-frame ones, with some missing. The V and J calls and the clone size are those of that table, but D and trimming were determined from the DNA. The data contain roughly 300,000 clones, roughly 86% of them seen just once; the ten biggest clones take up roughly 9.1%.

The source material was peripheral blood. This TCR was sampled from a man between 18 and 35 years old with active or convalescent COVID-19. The V call is TRBV7-9, the J call TRBJ2-3, with D perhaps TRBD2 (5 bases). In DNA form, the CDR3 reads TGTGCCAGCAGCTTAGAGGACGGGGTCCCCACAGATACGCAGTATTTT. Protein: CASSLEDGVPTDTQYF.